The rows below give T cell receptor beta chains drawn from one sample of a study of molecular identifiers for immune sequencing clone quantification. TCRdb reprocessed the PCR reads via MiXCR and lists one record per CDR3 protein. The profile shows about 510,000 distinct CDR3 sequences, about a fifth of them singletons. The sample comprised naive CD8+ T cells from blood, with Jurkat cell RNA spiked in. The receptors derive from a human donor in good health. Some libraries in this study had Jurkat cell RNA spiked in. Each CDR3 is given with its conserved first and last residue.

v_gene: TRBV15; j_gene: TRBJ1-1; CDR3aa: CATKEMDTEAFF
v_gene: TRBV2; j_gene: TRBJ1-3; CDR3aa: CASNEWNYSGNTIYF
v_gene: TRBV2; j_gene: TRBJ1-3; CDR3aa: CASSETGISGNTIYF
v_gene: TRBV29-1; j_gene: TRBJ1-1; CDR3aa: CSVRGQDPTEAFF
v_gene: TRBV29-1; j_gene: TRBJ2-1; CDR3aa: CSAGLALPYNEQFF
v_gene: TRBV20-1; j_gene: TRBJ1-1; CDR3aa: CSAKKTGGGGTEAFF
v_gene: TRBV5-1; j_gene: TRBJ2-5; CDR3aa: CASSQSRWETQYF
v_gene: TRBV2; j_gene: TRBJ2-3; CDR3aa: CASSEVEDYDTDTQYF
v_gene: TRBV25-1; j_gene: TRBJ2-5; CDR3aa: CASSTSHQGRETQYF
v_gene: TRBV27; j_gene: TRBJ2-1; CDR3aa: CASRGSYNEQFF
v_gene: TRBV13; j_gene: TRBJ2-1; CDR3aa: CASSLEYRSSEQFF
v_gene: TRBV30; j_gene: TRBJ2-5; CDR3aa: CAWSSRQAPQETQYF
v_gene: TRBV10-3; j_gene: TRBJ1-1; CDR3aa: CAISESIGPNTEAFF
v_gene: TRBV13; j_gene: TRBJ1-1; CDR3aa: CASSLGSTAAEAFF
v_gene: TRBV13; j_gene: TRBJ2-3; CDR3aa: CASSPTTGITDTQYF
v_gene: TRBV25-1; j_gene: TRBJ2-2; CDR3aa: CASIAYTGELFF
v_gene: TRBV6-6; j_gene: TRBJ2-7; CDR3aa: CASSSGDTYEQYF
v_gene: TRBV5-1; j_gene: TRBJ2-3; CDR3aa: CASSLLAGGSDTQYF
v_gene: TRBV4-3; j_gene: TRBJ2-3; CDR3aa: CASSQDTSDTDTQYF
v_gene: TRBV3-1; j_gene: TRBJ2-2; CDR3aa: CASSQVLGELFF
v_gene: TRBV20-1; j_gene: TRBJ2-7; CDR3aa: CSAREPEGRANYEQYF
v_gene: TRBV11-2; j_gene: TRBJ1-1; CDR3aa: CASSLDAPYTEAFF
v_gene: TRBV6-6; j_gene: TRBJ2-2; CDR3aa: CASTHGGGGTGELFF
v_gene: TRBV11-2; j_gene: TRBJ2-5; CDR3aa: CASSLDPGRTGETQYF
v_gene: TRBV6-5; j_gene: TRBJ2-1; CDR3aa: CASSPLGGDEQFF
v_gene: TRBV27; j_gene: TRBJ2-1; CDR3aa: CASSLSVAGVAERFF
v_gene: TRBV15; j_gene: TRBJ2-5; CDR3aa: CATSRDLAKLETQYF
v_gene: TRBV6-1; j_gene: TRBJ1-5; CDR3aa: CASAGQIHSNQPQHF
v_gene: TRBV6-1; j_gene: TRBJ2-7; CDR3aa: CASSVTTNIADKEQYF
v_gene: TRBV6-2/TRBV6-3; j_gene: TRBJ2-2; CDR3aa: CAGSFPARTGGGNTGELFF
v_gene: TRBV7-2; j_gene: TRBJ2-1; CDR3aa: CASSLAGWIAGTTYNEQFF
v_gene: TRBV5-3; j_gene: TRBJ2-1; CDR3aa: CASKRSSYNEQFF
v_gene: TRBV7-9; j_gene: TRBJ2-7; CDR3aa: CASSSHSGGASGEQYF
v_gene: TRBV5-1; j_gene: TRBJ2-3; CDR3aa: CASSLRRALPRKATQYF
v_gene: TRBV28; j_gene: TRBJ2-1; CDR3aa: CASSSGLAGGRGTYNEQFF
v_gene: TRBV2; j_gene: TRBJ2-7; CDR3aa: CASSEETGPYEQYF
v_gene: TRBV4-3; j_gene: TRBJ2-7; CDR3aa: CASSHDRNGYEQYF
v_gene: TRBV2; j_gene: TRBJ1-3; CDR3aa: CAKGQGAPSSGNTIYF
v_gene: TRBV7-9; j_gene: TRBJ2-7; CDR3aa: CASSAGGVSHEQYF
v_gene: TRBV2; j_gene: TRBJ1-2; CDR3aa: CASTQYGRGALPYGYTF
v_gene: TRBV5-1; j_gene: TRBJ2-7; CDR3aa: CASSWGTSGRKNEQYF
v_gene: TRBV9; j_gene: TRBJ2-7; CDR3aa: CASSAAGGSYEQYF
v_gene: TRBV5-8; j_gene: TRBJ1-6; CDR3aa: CASSPPIGQVNSPLHF
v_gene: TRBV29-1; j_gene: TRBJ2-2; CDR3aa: CSVEEQTGDSTGELFF
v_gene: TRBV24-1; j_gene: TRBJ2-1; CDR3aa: CATEGYGMTEQFF
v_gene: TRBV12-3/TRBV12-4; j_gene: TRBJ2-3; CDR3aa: CASSLEEGQADTQYF
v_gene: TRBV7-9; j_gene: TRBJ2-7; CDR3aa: CASSTGTLYEQYF
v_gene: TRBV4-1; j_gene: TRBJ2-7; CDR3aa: CASSQQGQGPIAGQYF
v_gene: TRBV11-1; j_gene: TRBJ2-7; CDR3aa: CASSLKQLSEQYF
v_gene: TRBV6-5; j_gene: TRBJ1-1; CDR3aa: CASSYRGDEAFF
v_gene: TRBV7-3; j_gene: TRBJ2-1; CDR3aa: CASSLGQAYNEQFF
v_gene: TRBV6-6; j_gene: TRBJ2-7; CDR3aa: CASSYRDGTYERYF
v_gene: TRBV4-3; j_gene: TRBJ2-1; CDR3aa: CASSPIGQEAYNEQFF
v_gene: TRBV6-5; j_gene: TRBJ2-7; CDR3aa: CASRDDRGGYEQYF
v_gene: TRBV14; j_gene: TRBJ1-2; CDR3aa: CASSQALTPYGYTF